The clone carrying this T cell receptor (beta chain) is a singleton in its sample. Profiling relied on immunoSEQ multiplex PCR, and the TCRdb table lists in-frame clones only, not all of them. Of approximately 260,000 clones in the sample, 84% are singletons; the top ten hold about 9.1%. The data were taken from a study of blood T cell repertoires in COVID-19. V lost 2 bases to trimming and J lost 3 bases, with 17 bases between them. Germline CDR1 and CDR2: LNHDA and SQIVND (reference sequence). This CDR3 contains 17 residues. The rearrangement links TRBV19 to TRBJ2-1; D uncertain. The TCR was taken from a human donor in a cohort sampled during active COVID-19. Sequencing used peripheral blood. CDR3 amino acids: CASSIIGQALSYNEQFF. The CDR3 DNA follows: TGTGCCAGTAGTATAATTGGGCAGGCCCTGAGCTACAATGAGCAGTTCTTC. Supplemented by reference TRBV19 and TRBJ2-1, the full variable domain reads DGGITQSPKYLFRKEGQNVTLSCEQNLNHDAMYWYRQDPGQGLRLIYYSQIVNDFQKGDIAEGYSVSREKKESFPLTVTSAQKNPTAFYLCASSIIGQALSYNEQFFGPGTRLTVL.